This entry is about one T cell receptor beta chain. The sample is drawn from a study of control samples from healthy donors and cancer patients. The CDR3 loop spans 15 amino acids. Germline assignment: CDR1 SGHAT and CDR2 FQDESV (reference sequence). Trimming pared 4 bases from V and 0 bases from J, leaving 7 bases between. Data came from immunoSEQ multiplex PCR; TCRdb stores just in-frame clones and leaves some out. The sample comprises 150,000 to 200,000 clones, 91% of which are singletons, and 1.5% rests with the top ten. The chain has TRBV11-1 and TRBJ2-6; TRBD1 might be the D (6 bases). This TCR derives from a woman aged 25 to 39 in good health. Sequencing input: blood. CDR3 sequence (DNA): TGTGCCAGCAGCTGGACAGACTCTGGGGCCAACGTCCTGACTTTC. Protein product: CASSWTDSGANVLTF.